A single sample is the source of the 13 T cell receptor beta chains below, sequenced in a study of T-cell reconstitution after alpha-beta-depleted transplantation in children. During its preparation, the TCRbeta library received unique molecular identifiers. TCRdb passed the PCR reads through MiXCR, listing each CDR3 protein once. The sample has roughly 590,000 distinct CDR3 sequences, roughly 15% seen once. Material: PBMCs from the stem cell graft donor, obtained from the stem cell graft. These receptors were collected from a human donor who donated a stem cell graft to a child with acute myeloid leukemia.

This clonotype was counted once. The chain uses TRBV6-2 or TRBV6-3 and TRBJ1-2; 7 bases fit TRBD1. Germline CDR1 MNHEY, CDR2 SVGEGT. V shed 5 bases, J shed 8 bases, and the junction held 14 bases outside the gene matches. The CDR3 has 15 amino acids. The CDR3 region has the DNA TGTGCCAGCAGTGGTTACCGGGACAGCCTTTACGGCTACACCTTC. Residues: CASSGYRDSLYGYTF.

This clonotype came up many times. The J gene is TRBJ2-7, the V gene TRBV20-1, with D possibly TRBD2 on 5 matching bases. This CDR3 has 13 residues. From germline, CDR1 is DFQATT and CDR2 SNEGSKA (reference sequence). Trimming removed 6 bases at V and 5 bases at J, with 17 bases between. DNA for the CDR3: TGCAGTGCCACCGGAGGAGATCGGCACGAGCAGTACTTC. It encodes CSATGGDRHEQYF.

This clonotype was detected ten times or more. The rearrangement joins TRBV4-3 to TRBJ2-7, with D unresolved. The CDR3 is made up of 15 amino acids. Germline V gene data show CDR1 as LGHNA and CDR2 as YSLEER. Trimming took 0 bases from V and 5 from J, leaving 14 bases between them. The CDR3 loop is CASSQEYARFHEQYF. The CDR3 DNA follows: TGCGCCAGCAGCCAAGAATACGCACGGTTCCACGAGCAGTACTTC.

This clonotype has ten or more counts. The chain links TRBV29-1 to TRBJ2-7, with D tentatively TRBD1 (6 bases). The CDR3 runs 12 residues. Trimming removed 7 bases at V and 5 bases at J, with 15 bases between. Looked up from germline, CDR1 is SQVTM and CDR2 is ANQGSEA. The CDR3 loop reads CSEQGWENEQYV. In DNA, the CDR3 is TGCAGCGAACAGGGATGGGAGAACGAGCAGTACGTC.

There are a few counts of this clonotype. The V gene is TRBV5-1, the J gene TRBJ2-2; 12 bases agree with TRBD2. There are 17 residues in the CDR3. The V segment lost 3 bases and the J segment 1 base; nucleotides outside the gene matches: 4. CDR1 is SGHRS, CDR2 YFSETQ, per germline. CDR3 protein: CASSSPGLAGNTGELFF. Here the CDR3 DNA reads TGCGCCAGCAGCTCCCCGGGACTAGCGGGGAACACCGGGGAGCTGTTTTTT. The complete variable domain, with remaining parts taken from reference TRBV5-1 and TRBJ2-2, reads KAGVTQTPRYLIKTRGQQVTLSCSPISGHRSVSWYQQTPGQGLQFLFEYFSETQRNKGNFPGRFSGRQFSNSRSEMNVSTLELGDSALYLCASSSPGLAGNTGELFFGEGSRLTVL.

This clonotype showed up just a few times. CDR3 protein: CASNKDRVGTYEQYF. The CDR3 DNA reads TGTGCCAGCAACAAAGACAGGGTTGGGACGTACGAGCAGTACTTC. This chain uses TRBV11-2 with TRBJ2-7; TRBD1 matches at 7 bases. Trimming removed 7 bases from V and 4 bases from J; junction bases left unmatched: 13. The V gene's germline CDR1 is SGHAT and CDR2 FQNNGV. CDR3 length equals 15 residues.

The chain combines TRBV11-2 with TRBJ2-7; 10 positions match TRBD1. Germline-derived CDR1 and CDR2 are SGHAT and FQNNGV. This CDR3 is 15 amino acids long. The junction had 3 bases not matched to a gene; V was cut back by 4 bases and J by 0 bases. CDR3: CASSWDRGLSYEQYV. DNA of the CDR3: TGTGCCAGCAGCTGGGACAGGGGTCTCTCCTACGAGCAGTACGTC.

This clonotype was detected only a few times. The J gene is TRBJ1-2, the V gene TRBV24-1; D is undetermined. CDR1 and CDR2 (germline): KGHDR, SFDVKD. Trimming took 4 bases from V and 2 from J, leaving 13 bases between them. This CDR3 region has 15 residues. The CDR3 bases are TGTGCCACCAGTGACGCCCTTGGAGGAAACTATGGCTACACCTTC. Encoded protein: CATSDALGGNYGYTF.

This clonotype was detected a few times. The chain employs TRBV7-9 and TRBJ2-1; 11 nucleotides align to TRBD2. J lost 5 bases, V lost 2 bases, and 5 bases had no gene match. Looked up from germline, CDR1 is SEHNR and CDR2 is FQNEAQ (reference sequence). This CDR3 contains 16 residues. The CDR3: CASSLRSSGGNNEQFF. The CDR3 nucleotides read TGTGCCAGCAGCTTAAGATCTAGCGGGGGGAACAATGAGCAGTTCTTC.

The rearrangement uses TRBV6-1 and TRBJ1-1; TRBD1 agrees at 10 bases. Germline V gene sequence: CDR1 MNHNS, CDR2 SASEGT. J was trimmed by 3 bases and V by 7 bases; bases with no gene match: 5. The CDR3 totals 14 residues. The CDR3 loop reads CASIRTGGYTEAFF. CDR3 coding DNA: TGTGCCAGCATACGGACAGGGGGGTACACTGAAGCTTTCTTT.

The rearrangement joins TRBV5-1 to TRBJ2-1; the match to TRBD2 covers 8 bases. Germline V CDR1 and CDR2: SGHRS, YFSETQ. The CDR3 contains 16 residues. Unmatched junction bases numbered 12, after V lost 0 bases and J lost 10 bases. CDR3 protein: CASSLEFQRGQGEQFF. For the CDR3, the DNA is TGCGCCAGCAGCTTGGAGTTTCAGCGGGGGCAAGGGGAGCAGTTCTTC.

There are many counts of this clonotype. This rearrangement joins TRBV10-3 to TRBJ2-5; TRBD1 is a possible D gene (5 bases). This CDR3 is 13 amino acids long. CDR1 and CDR2 from the germline V gene are ENHRY and SYGVKD. V was pared by 5 bases and J by 3 bases, with 10 bases between. The CDR3 DNA is TGTGCCATCAGTAGGGGTCTTGAAGAGACCCAGTACTTC. Amino acids: CAISRGLEETQYF.

Comments on this clonotype: This may arise from a read error, as a much more abundant clone is one base away. The chain uses TRBV29-1 and TRBJ2-1; D uncertain. V was clipped by 0 bases and J by 3 bases, with 12 bases between them. The germline gives CDR1 SQVTM, CDR2 ANQGSEA. The CDR3 extends over 15 amino acids. The CDR3 DNA follows: TGCAGCGTTGAAGATGCACAGAGCTTCTACAATGAGCAGTTCTTC. Translation: CSVEDAQSFYNEQFF.